Detailed here is one T cell receptor beta chain. Its antigen remains unknown. Since the CDR3 does not end with the conserved phenylalanine or tryptophan, this likely comes from a read error. TCRdb itself ran the PCR reads through MiXCR, one entry per CDR3 protein. Of around 480,000 distinct CDR3 sequences in the sample, 25% are singletons; the top ten hold approximately 0.76%. This sample is part of a study of molecular identifiers for immune sequencing clone quantification. Study as a whole: RNA, taken in replicates from approximately 20,000 or 98,000 naive CD8 cells, was split five ways, with four sequenced. Findings and limits, study-wide: With a barcode shared among identical TCR molecules, highly expanded clone sizes could be underestimated. Under 1% of molecules in naive cells, but over 97% of effector molecules, belonged to clones above 20 RNA copies.

The germline gives CDR1 PRHDT, CDR2 FYEKMQ (reference sequence). V gave up 7 bases and J gave up 7 bases; unmatched junction bases: 11. The CDR3 runs to 15 residues. J is TRBJ2-2 and V is TRBV13, with 8 bases matching TRBD2. Input material: naive CD8+ T cells from blood, with Jurkat cell RNA spiked in. The sample's subset: FACS-sorted CD8+CD4-CCR7+CD45RA+ naive T cells. The sequence was collected from a human donor in good health. Some libraries in this study had Jurkat cell RNA spiked in. CDR3 sequence (DNA): TGTGCCAGCACTACCGCGGGGGGCCGAGGCGGGGAGCTGTTTTCT. It translates to CASTTAGGRGGELFS.